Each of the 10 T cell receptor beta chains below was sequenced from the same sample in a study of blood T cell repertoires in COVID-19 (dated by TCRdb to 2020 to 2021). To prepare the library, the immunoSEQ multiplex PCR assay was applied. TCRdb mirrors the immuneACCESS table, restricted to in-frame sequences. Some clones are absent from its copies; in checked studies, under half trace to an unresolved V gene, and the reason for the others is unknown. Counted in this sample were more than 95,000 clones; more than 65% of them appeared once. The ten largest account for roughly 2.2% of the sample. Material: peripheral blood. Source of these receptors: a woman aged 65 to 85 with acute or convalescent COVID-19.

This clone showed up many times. The CDR3 reads CASSQEEDRPFTEAFF. The CDR3 DNA reads as TGTGCCAGCAGCCAAGAGGAGGACAGGCCCTTCACTGAAGCTTTCTTT. The rearrangement links TRBV3-1 (or the pseudogene TRBV3-2) to TRBJ1-1, with 7 bases that match TRBD1. The CDR3 has 16 residues. CDR1 LGHDT and CDR2 YNNKEL come from the germline V gene (reference sequence). The V segment lost 0 bases and the J segment 4 bases; nucleotides outside the gene matches: 8.

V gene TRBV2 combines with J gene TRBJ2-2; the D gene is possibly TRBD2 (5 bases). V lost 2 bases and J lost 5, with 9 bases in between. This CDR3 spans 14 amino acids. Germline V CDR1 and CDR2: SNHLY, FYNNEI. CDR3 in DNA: TGTGCCAGCAGTGAAAACCGAGGGACCGGGGAGCTGTTTTTT. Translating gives CASSENRGTGELFF.

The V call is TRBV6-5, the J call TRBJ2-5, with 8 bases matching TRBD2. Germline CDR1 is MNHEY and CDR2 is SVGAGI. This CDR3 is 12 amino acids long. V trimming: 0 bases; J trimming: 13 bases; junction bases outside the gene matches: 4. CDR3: CASSYSRTSPYF. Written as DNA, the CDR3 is TGTGCCAGCAGTTACTCTAGGACTAGCCCGTACTTC.

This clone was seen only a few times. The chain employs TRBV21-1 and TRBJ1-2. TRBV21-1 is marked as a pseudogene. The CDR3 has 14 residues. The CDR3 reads CASKIARDDYGYTF. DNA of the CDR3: TGTGCCAGCAAAATAGCGAGGGATGACTATGGCTACACCTTC.

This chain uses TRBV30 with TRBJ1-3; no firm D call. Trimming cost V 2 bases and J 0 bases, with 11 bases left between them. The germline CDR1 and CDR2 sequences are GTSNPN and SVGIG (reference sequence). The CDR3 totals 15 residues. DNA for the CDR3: TGTGCCTGGAGTTTTGGTCGTAGCTCTGGAAACACCATATATTTT. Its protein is CAWSFGRSSGNTIYF.

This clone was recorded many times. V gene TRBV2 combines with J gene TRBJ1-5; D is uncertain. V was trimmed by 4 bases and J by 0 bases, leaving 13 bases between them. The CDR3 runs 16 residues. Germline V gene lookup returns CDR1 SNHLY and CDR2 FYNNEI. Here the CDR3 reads CASSGTDYYSNQPQHF. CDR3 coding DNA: TGTGCCAGCAGTGGGACGGACTATTATAGCAATCAGCCCCAGCATTTT.

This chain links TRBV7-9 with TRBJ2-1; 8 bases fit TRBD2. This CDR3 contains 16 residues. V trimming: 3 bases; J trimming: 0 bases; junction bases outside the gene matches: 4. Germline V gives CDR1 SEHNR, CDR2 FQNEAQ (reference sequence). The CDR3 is CASSFPAGASYNEQFF. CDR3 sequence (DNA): TGTGCCAGCAGCTTCCCAGCGGGGGCCTCCTACAATGAGCAGTTCTTC. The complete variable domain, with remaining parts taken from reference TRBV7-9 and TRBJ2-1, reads DTGVSQNPRHKITKRGQNVTFRCDPISEHNRLYWYRQTLGQGPEFLTYFQNEAQLEKSRLLSDRFSAERPKGSFSTLEIQRTEQGDSAMYLCASSFPAGASYNEQFFGPGTRLTVL.

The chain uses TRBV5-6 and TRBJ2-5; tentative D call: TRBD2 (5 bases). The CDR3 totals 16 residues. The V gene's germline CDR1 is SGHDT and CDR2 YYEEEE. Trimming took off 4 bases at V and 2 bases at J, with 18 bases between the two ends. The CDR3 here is CASSRKVGSVQETQYF. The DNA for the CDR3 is TGTGCCAGCAGCCGAAAGGTGGGGAGTGTGCAAGAGACCCAGTACTTC. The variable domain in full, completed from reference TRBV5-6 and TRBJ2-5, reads DAGVTQSPTHLIKTRGQQVTLRCSPKSGHDTVSWYQQALGQGPQFIFQYYEEEERQRGNFPDRFSGHQFPNYSSELNVNALLLGDSALYLCASSRKVGSVQETQYFGPGTRLLVL.

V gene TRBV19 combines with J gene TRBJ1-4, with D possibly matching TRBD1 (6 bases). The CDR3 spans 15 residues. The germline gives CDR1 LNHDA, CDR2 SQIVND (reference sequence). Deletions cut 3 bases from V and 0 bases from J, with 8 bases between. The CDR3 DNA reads TGTGCCAGTAGTATCGGACAGACAACTAATGAAAAACTGTTTTTT. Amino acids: CASSIGQTTNEKLFF.

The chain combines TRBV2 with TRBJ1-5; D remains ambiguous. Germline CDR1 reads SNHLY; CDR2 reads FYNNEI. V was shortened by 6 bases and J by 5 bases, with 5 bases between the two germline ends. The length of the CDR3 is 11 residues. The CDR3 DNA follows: TGTGCCAGCAGCGTCGATCAGCCCCAGCATTTT. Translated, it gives CASSVDQPQHF.